Below, 30 T cell receptor beta chains from the same sample are listed, as sequenced in a study of cytomegalovirus exposure and HLA in healthy donors. Sequencing used immunoSEQ multiplex PCR; TCRdb keeps in-frame clones, though not all of them. Seen here are 200,000 to 250,000 clones, around nine tenths observed once, and the top ten hold 2.6%. Specimen: PBMCs. These receptors originate from a young man in good health and CMV-seronegative.

The J gene is TRBJ2-7, the V gene TRBV11-2; perhaps TRBD2 as D (6 bases). Germline CDR1 and CDR2: SGHAT and FQNNGV. V was cut by 2 bases and J by 6 bases, with 14 bases left in between. This CDR3 region has 14 residues. CDR3 in amino acids: CASSLNLREFEQYF. CDR3 in DNA: TGTGCCAGCAGCTTAAACTTACGGGAGTTCGAGCAGTACTTC.

This chain uses TRBV7-9 with TRBJ2-1; 9 bases align to TRBD2. In germline, CDR1 is SEHNR, CDR2 FQNEAQ (reference sequence). The J segment lost 7 bases and the V segment lost 5 bases, leaving 9 bases of the junction unmatched. The CDR3 consists of 15 residues. The CDR3 nucleotides are TGTGCCAGCAGCCGTGTGGGACTAGCCGCAAATGAGCAGTTCTTC. Translated, it gives CASSRVGLAANEQFF.

CDR3 DNA sequence: TGTGCCAGTAGTAGCACAGGGGGTGAGCTGTTTTTT. This sequence encodes CASSSTGGELFF. The chain joins TRBV19 to TRBJ2-2, with 8 bases matching TRBD1. CDR3 length: 12 amino acids. J was trimmed by 11 bases and V by 4 bases; bases with no gene match: 3. From germline, CDR1 is LNHDA and CDR2 SQIVND (reference sequence).

The chain joins TRBV18 to TRBJ2-1, with 11 bases that match TRBD2. The germline CDR1 and CDR2 sequences are KGHSH and LQKENI. There are 17 residues in the CDR3. With 3 bases clipped from V and 9 bases from J, the junction kept 13 bases outside the gene matches. CDR3 loop: CASSPGSGRALGSEQFF. The CDR3 region has the DNA TGTGCCAGCTCACCGGGTAGCGGGAGGGCCCTCGGGAGTGAGCAGTTCTTC.

CDR3: CASKPTGHCSYEQYF. In DNA, the CDR3 is TGTGCCAGCAAGCCGACCGGACATTGCTCCTACGAGCAGTACTTC. The chain has TRBV9 and TRBJ2-7, with D perhaps TRBD1 (5 bases). This CDR3 is 15 amino acids long. Germline loops: CDR1 SGDLS, CDR2 YYNGEE. V dropped 6 bases and J dropped 0 bases, with 16 bases sitting between them. Full variable domain (rest looked up from reference TRBV9 and TRBJ2-7): DSGVTQTPKHLITATGQRVTLRCSPRSGDLSVYWYQQSLDQGLQFLIQYYNGEERAKGNILERFSAQQFPDLHSELNLSSLELGDSALYFCASKPTGHCSYEQYFGPGTRLTVT.

In this sample, this clone turned up once. V is TRBV4-3 and J is TRBJ1-1; possible D gene TRBD1, 5 bases. The germline V gene has CDR1 LGHNA and CDR2 YSLEER. The CDR3 is 14 residues long. V lost 1 base, J lost 10 bases, and 16 bases lay in between. DNA for the CDR3: TGCGCCAGCAGCCAAGCTAGTAAGGGGAATCCAGCTTTCTTT. It yields the protein CASSQASKGNPAFF.

The gene calls are TRBV4-3 and TRBJ2-1, with a weak D call TRBD2 (5 bases). The CDR3 consists of 17 residues. V dropped 0 bases and J dropped 4 bases, with 16 bases sitting between them. Germline assignment: CDR1 LGHNA and CDR2 YSLEER. The CDR3 here is CASSQDASTGRYNEQFF. The CDR3 nucleotides are TGCGCCAGCAGCCAAGATGCTAGCACGGGCAGGTACAATGAGCAGTTCTTC.

The V call is TRBV6-5, the J call TRBJ2-2; D possibly corresponds to TRBD2 (6 bases). Germline V gene lookup returns CDR1 MNHEY and CDR2 SVGAGI. The CDR3 covers 13 residues. V was clipped by 2 bases and J by 6 bases, with 7 bases between them. The CDR3 DNA reads TGTGCCAGCAGTTACGGGGAGGCCGGGGAGCTGTTTTTT. Translated, it gives CASSYGEAGELFF.

As to this clone: At the DNA level, this CDR3 is encoded by other sequences in the same sample as well. The V and J genes are TRBV4-1 and TRBJ2-7; maybe TRBD1 (9 bases). Germline CDR1 reads MGHRA; CDR2 reads YSYEKL. The CDR3 has 16 residues. With 3 bases removed from V and 2 bases from J, the gap between germline ends came to 17 bases. This chain's CDR3 is CASSHPGGTGTYEQYF. The CDR3 nucleotides read TGCGCCAGCAGCCATCCGGGGGGGACAGGGACCTACGAGCAGTACTTC.

The J gene is TRBJ1-1, the V gene TRBV7-8; D unresolved. V gave up 1 base and J gave up 5 bases, with 8 bases separating them. This CDR3 spans 13 amino acids. CDR1 SGHVS and CDR2 FQNEAQ come from the germline V gene. The CDR3 is CASSLVSGTEAFF. The CDR3 DNA is TGTGCCAGCAGCTTAGTATCCGGGACTGAAGCTTTCTTT. Supplemented by reference TRBV7-8 and TRBJ1-1, the full variable domain reads GAGVSQSPRYKVAKRGQDVALRCDPISGHVSLFWYQQALGQGPEFLTYFQNEAQLDKSGLPSDRFFAERPEGSVSTLKIQRTQQEDSAVYLCASSLVSGTEAFFGQGTRLTVV.

The chain employs TRBV4-3 and TRBJ2-7; 13 positions match TRBD2. V was pared by 1 base and J by 2 bases, with 14 bases of the junction left unmatched. The CDR3 is 20 amino acids. The germline CDR1 and CDR2 sequences are LGHNA and YSLEER. The CDR3 is CASSQVGPGRTSGGPYEQYF. CDR3 DNA: TGCGCCAGCAGCCAAGTTGGACCGGGCAGGACTAGCGGGGGACCCTACGAGCAGTACTTC.

The chain is built from TRBV6-1 and TRBJ2-3, with TRBD2 identical over 7 bases. V lost 3 bases, J lost 5 bases, and 5 bases stayed unmatched. Germline V gene data show CDR1 as MNHNS and CDR2 as SASEGT. This CDR3 has 14 residues. The CDR3 coding sequence is TGTGCCAGCAGTGAGAGCGGGAAGGGAGATACGCAGTATTTT. It specifies CASSESGKGDTQYF.

The chain employs TRBV6-1 and TRBJ2-5, with TRBD1 identical over 8 bases. This CDR3 spans 13 amino acids. CDR1 and CDR2 (germline): MNHNS, SASEGT. V lost 6 bases and J lost 3; bases outside the gene matches: 3. CDR3 sequence reads: CASSKDREETQYF. For the CDR3, the DNA is TGTGCCAGCAGCAAGGACAGGGAAGAGACCCAGTACTTC.

The chain couples TRBV9 to TRBJ2-5; D is possibly TRBD1 (5 bases). Germline V CDR1 and CDR2: SGDLS, YYNGEE. The CDR3 covers 16 residues. The V end was cut by 4 bases, the J end by 5 bases, with 21 bases between. The DNA of the CDR3 is TGTGCCAGCAGCCCTAGGACATCCTCAAATGGGGAGACCCAGTACTTC. This translates into CASSPRTSSNGETQYF.

The V and J genes are TRBV7-6 and TRBJ2-3, with a weak D call TRBD1 (6 bases). The V and J ends lost 1 base and 5 bases respectively, with 10 bases between them. The germline V gene encodes CDR1 SGHVS and CDR2 FNYEAQ. This CDR3 is built from 14 residues. The CDR3 DNA reads as TGTGCCAGCAGCTTAGGGCAGGGGTTAGATACGCAGTATTTT. It is translated as CASSLGQGLDTQYF. Full variable domain (rest looked up from reference TRBV7-6 and TRBJ2-3): GAGVSQSPRYKVTKRGQDVALRCDPISGHVSLYWYRQALGQGPEFLTYFNYEAQQDKSGLPNDRFSAERPEGSISTLTIQRTEQRDSAMYRCASSLGQGLDTQYFGPGTRLTVL.

The gene calls are TRBV30 and TRBJ2-1; TRBD2 aligns across 8 bases. The CDR3 has 13 amino acids. CDR1 GTSNPN and CDR2 SVGIG come from the germline V gene (reference sequence). The CDR3 spells CASSQREYNEQFF. CDR3 bases: TGTGCATCTTCCCAGCGGGAGTACAATGAGCAGTTCTTC.

The genes are TRBV19 and TRBJ2-3; D remains ambiguous. The germline gives CDR1 LNHDA, CDR2 SQIVND (reference sequence). CDR3 length: 14 residues. Between the trimmed V and J ends, which lost 8 bases and 2 bases, there was a span of 14 bases. Here the CDR3 reads CASGDNSYTDTQYF. The DNA of the CDR3 is TGTGCCAGTGGTGACAACTCCTACACAGATACGCAGTATTTT.

The CDR3 region has the DNA TGCGCCAGCAGCGTCCATTTTAGACAGGGGGCGCCTGGTGGTCATCGGACCGGGGAGCTGTTTTTT. Residues: CASSVHFRQGAPGGHRTGELFF. The chain is built from TRBV10-1 and TRBJ2-2, with 10 bases that match TRBD1. The length of the CDR3 is 22 residues. The germline gives CDR1 WNHNN, CDR2 SYGVQD (reference sequence). J was trimmed by 5 bases and V by 6 bases; bases with no gene match: 27.

The chain couples TRBV19 to TRBJ1-2; 7 bases fit TRBD1. V was clipped by 1 base and J by 1 base; unmatched bases: 3. Germline V gene sequence: CDR1 LNHDA, CDR2 SQIVND (reference sequence). This CDR3 has 15 residues. CDR3 residues: CASSIGGQNNYGYTF. CDR3 in DNA: TGTGCCAGTAGTATAGGGGGACAGAATAACTATGGCTACACCTTC.

The chain combines TRBV19 with TRBJ2-7; TRBD2 matches 12 bases. CDR3 length equals 14 residues. The V segment lost 4 bases and the J segment 5 bases; nucleotides outside the gene matches: 3. The germline V gene encodes CDR1 LNHDA and CDR2 SQIVND (reference sequence). CDR3 sequence: CASSTLAGGDEQYF. CDR3 sequence (DNA): TGTGCCAGTAGTACACTAGCGGGAGGTGACGAGCAGTACTTC.

This clone was seen once. V and J are TRBV6-1 and TRBJ2-2; 11 positions agree with TRBD1. Trimming removed 10 bases from V and 7 bases from J; junction bases left unmatched: 8. CDR3 length equals 14 residues. Germline V gene sequence: CDR1 MNHNS, CDR2 SASEGT. The CDR3 DNA sequence: TGTGCCACCCTGGACAGGGGGCTTCACGGGGAGCTGTTTTTT. Protein product: CATLDRGLHGELFF.

The rearrangement uses TRBV5-1 and TRBJ2-7; 7 bases fit TRBD1. J lost 4 bases, V lost 3 bases, and 10 bases had no gene match. CDR3 length equals 15 residues. Looked up from germline, CDR1 is SGHRS and CDR2 is YFSETQ. CDR3: CASSSPGQSFYEQYF. CDR3 nucleotide sequence: TGCGCCAGCAGCTCGCCGGGACAGTCGTTTTACGAGCAGTACTTC. The whole variable domain, filled in from reference TRBV5-1 and TRBJ2-7, reads KAGVTQTPRYLIKTRGQQVTLSCSPISGHRSVSWYQQTPGQGLQFLFEYFSETQRNKGNFPGRFSGRQFSNSRSEMNVSTLELGDSALYLCASSSPGQSFYEQYFGPGTRLTVT.

The J gene is TRBJ2-2, the V gene TRBV7-2; D possibly corresponds to TRBD1 (5 bases). The V end lost 2 bases, the J end lost 2 bases, and 6 bases lay between the germline ends. CDR1 and CDR2 from the germline V gene are SGHTA and FQGNSA. This CDR3 spans 14 amino acids. Written as DNA, the CDR3 is TGTGCCAGCAGCTTACAGGGTAACACCGGGGAGCTGTTTTTT. This encodes CASSLQGNTGELFF.

This clone was recorded a few times. Other DNA sequences in the sample encode the same CDR3. The gene calls are TRBV28 and TRBJ2-1; 10 bases align to TRBD2. After removal of 4 bases from V and 4 bases from J, the junction contained 4 bases not matched to a gene. Germline CDR1 reads MDHEN; CDR2 reads SYDVKM. The CDR3 spans 15 residues. The CDR3 region is CASSSGTSVYNEQFF. In nucleotides, the CDR3 is TGTGCCAGCAGTTCCGGGACTAGCGTTTACAATGAGCAGTTCTTC.

V usage is TRBV28 and J usage is TRBJ2-7, with D possibly TRBD2 on 6 matching bases. V lost 7 bases and J lost 3, with 16 bases in between. Germline V gene data show CDR1 as MDHEN and CDR2 as SYDVKM. This CDR3 spans 14 amino acids. The CDR3 region has the DNA TGTGCCAGCACTACCCCCGGGACTGACTACGAGCAGTACTTC. It specifies CASTTPGTDYEQYF.

The J gene is TRBJ1-1, the V gene TRBV7-8; D may be TRBD1 (5 bases). The germline gives CDR1 SGHVS, CDR2 FQNEAQ. This CDR3 comprises 14 residues. V was shortened by 7 bases and J by 5 bases, with 17 bases between the two germline ends. In DNA, the CDR3 is TGTGCCAGCACTGCCAGGGTACGAAAGACTGAAGCTTTCTTT. Encoded protein: CASTARVRKTEAFF.

This clone was picked up one time. V usage is TRBV9 and J usage is TRBJ2-1; TRBD2 aligns across 9 bases. CDR3 length: 15 amino acids. Per germline, CDR1 SGDLS and CDR2 YYNGEE. With V trimmed by 0 bases and J by 10 bases, 8 bases remained unmatched. The CDR3 sequence is CASSVEASGNMEQFF. DNA for the CDR3: TGTGCCAGCAGCGTAGAGGCTAGCGGGAACATGGAGCAGTTCTTC.

This clone came up once. This chain connects TRBV28 to TRBJ1-2; 8 bases are shared with TRBD1. This CDR3 has 13 amino acids. Trimming cost V 6 bases and J 4 bases; bases outside gene matches: 4. Germline loops: CDR1 MDHEN, CDR2 SYDVKM. The CDR3 coding sequence is TGTGCCAGCAGCCAGGGGGCTGGCTATGGCTACACCTTC. Its translation is CASSQGAGYGYTF.

This chain links TRBV15 with TRBJ2-7, with D unclear. Deletions cut 5 bases from V and 1 base from J, with 15 bases between. This CDR3 comprises 15 residues. Looked up from germline, CDR1 is LNHNV and CDR2 is YYDKDF (reference sequence). DNA for the CDR3: TGTGCCACCAGCGAAACATTCGAATTGTCCTACGAGCAGTACTTC. The encoded protein is CATSETFELSYEQYF.

The J gene is TRBJ1-2, the V gene TRBV5-1, with 9 bases that match TRBD1. The germline gives CDR1 SGHRS, CDR2 YFSETQ. With V trimmed by 2 bases and J by 2 bases, 4 bases remained unmatched. CDR3 length: 15 residues. CDR3 residues: CASSLQGAPNYGYTF. As DNA, the CDR3 is TGCGCCAGCAGCTTACAGGGGGCGCCCAACTATGGCTACACCTTC.